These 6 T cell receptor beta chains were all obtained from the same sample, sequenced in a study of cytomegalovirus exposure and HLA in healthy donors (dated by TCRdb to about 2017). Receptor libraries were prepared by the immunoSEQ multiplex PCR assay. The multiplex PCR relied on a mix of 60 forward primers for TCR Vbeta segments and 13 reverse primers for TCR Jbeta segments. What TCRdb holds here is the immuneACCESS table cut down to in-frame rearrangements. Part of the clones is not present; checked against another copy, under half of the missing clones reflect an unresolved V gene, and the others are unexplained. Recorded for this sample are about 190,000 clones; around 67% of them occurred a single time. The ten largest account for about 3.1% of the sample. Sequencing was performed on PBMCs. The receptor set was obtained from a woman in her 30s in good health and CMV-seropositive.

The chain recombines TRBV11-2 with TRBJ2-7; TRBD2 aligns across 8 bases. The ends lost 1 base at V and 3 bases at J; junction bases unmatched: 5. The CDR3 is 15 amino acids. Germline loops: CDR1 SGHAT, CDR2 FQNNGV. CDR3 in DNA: TGTGCCAGCAGCTTAGCGCCAGCGGGAGTCTACGAGCAGTACTTC. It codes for CASSLAPAGVYEQYF.

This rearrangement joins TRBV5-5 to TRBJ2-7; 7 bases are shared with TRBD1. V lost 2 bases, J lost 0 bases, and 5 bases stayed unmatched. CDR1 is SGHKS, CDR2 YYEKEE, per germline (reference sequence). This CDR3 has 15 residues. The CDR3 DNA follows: TGTGCCAGCAGCTTCATCAGACAGGGCTCCTACGAGCAGTACTTC. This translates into CASSFIRQGSYEQYF.

The CDR3 region is CASSSSGILADTQYF. The DNA for the CDR3 is TGTGCCAGCAGTTCGAGCGGGATACTAGCAGATACGCAGTATTTT. The chain combines TRBV5-4 with TRBJ2-3, with 7 positions matching TRBD2. In germline, CDR1 is SGHNT, CDR2 YYREEE (reference sequence). V dropped 5 bases and J dropped 4; count of bases not matched to a gene: 10. The CDR3 contains 15 residues.

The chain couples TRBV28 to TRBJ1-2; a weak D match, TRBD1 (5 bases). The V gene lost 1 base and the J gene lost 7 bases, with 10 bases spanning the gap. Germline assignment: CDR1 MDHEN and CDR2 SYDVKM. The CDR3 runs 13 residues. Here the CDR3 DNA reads TGTGCCAGCAGTTTATCGGTAGGGGCTGGCTACACCTTC. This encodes CASSLSVGAGYTF.

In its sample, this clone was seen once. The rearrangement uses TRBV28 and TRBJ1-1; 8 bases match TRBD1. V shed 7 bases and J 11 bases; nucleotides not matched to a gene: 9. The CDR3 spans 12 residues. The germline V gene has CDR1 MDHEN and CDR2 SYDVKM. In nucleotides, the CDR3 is TGTGCCAGCACCCCGACAGGGGCCGGGGCTTTCTTT. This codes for CASTPTGAGAFF.

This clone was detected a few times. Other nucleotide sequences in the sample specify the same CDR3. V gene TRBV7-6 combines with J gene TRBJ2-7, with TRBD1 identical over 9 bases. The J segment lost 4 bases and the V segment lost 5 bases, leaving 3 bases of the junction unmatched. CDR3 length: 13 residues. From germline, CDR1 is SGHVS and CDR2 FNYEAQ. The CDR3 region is CASSPGQGYEQYF. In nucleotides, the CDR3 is TGTGCCAGCAGCCCCGGACAGGGGTACGAGCAGTACTTC.